The rows below give T cell receptor beta chains drawn from one sample of a study of blood T cell repertoires in COVID-19. Here immunoSEQ multiplex PCR was the method, and the copy in TCRdb shows in-frame clones only, minus some. The sample consists of hundreds of thousands of clones, approximately 89% of them appearing once. What was sequenced was peripheral blood. These receptors were obtained from a woman in her twenties or thirties who had recovered from COVID-19. Both conserved end residues are part of each CDR3. A D gene is named only where the DNA matches it firmly. Only some rows state a clone size, as once, few, many or a class for expanded clones.

cdr3_nt	cdr3_aa	d_call	v_call	clone_size	j_call
TGTGCCAGCAGTTTATATCCAGGGGTCTTTGGAAACACCATATATTTT	CASSLYPGVFGNTIYF	-	TRBV28	-	TRBJ1-3
TGTGCCAGCAGTAACCCCGGGCGGGCGGCCTACGAGCAGTACTTC	CASSNPGRAAYEQYF	-	TRBV6-5	-	TRBJ2-7
TGCGCCAGCAGCCGGGGACAGGGAGGTACCGGGGAGCTGTTTTTT	CASSRGQGGTGELFF	TRBD1	TRBV5-1	-	TRBJ2-2
TGTGCCAGCAGCCAGGGGGCGGCGAGAACCGGGGAGCTGTTTTTT	CASSQGAARTGELFF	TRBD1	TRBV5-5	-	TRBJ2-2
TGTGCCAGCAGCGGGGCCGGACAGAGCTCCTACAATGAGCAGTTCTTC	CASSGAGQSSYNEQFF	-	TRBV7-9	-	TRBJ2-1
TGTGCCAGCTCTCCGACAGGGACTCAAGAGACCCAGTACTTC	CASSPTGTQETQYF	-	TRBV9	-	TRBJ2-5
TGTGCCAGCAGCTTATGGGAGCGGGGTGAGCAAGAGACCCAGTACTTC	CASSLWERGEQETQYF	TRBD2	TRBV7-2	-	TRBJ2-5
TGTGCCAGCAGCGAGTCAGGGCCCACCTACGAGCAGTACTTC	CASSESGPTYEQYF	-	TRBV6-5	-	TRBJ2-7
TGTGCCAGCAGCTTAGTTGAGGGGGTAGGCAAAAACATTCAGTACTTC	CASSLVEGVGKNIQYF	-	TRBV7-9	-	TRBJ2-4
TGTGCCAGCAGAAATTCGGGGATCGCTTGGTATGGCTACACCTTC	CASRNSGIAWYGYTF	-	TRBV28	-	TRBJ1-2
TGTGCCAGCAGCCCCCTCCCGACAGGTCCCTATGGCTACACCTTC	CASSPLPTGPYGYTF	-	TRBV7-8	few	TRBJ1-2
TGTGCCAGCAGGCGTACTTTGAACACTGAAGCTTTCTTT	CASRRTLNTEAFF	-	TRBV2	-	TRBJ1-1
TGTGCCAGCAGCAGGGGACTAGCGGGGGGGACAGATACGCAGTATTTT	CASSRGLAGGTDTQYF	TRBD2	TRBV7-9	-	TRBJ2-3
TGTGCCTGGACTAGCTACTATGGCTACACCTTC	CAWTSYYGYTF	-	TRBV30	-	TRBJ1-2
TGTGCCACCGAGAATCCGGACAGCGCAACTAATGAAAAACTGTTTTTT	CATENPDSATNEKLFF	-	TRBV10-3	-	TRBJ1-4
TGTGCCAGCAGTGCCTACAGGGGGTGGGGAGAGACTCAGTACTTC	CASSAYRGWGETQYF	TRBD1	TRBV27	-	TRBJ2-5
TGTGCCAGCAGTATGCGACAGAGCTCTGGAAACACCATATATTTT	CASSMRQSSGNTIYF	-	TRBV6-5	-	TRBJ1-3
TGTGCCAGCAGCGAGGGGACAGGGGAAGCTTTCTTT	CASSEGTGEAFF	TRBD1	TRBV6-6	-	TRBJ1-1
TGTGCCAGTAGTATAGCAGGGACCTACGAGCAGTACTTC	CASSIAGTYEQYF	-	TRBV19	-	TRBJ2-7
TGTGCCAGCAGACGACCCGGGAACCCGAGCGGGGAGCTGTTTTTT	CASRRPGNPSGELFF	-	TRBV27	-	TRBJ2-2
TGTGCCTGGGCGGACAGGAGCTTCTATAATTCACCCCTCCACTTT	CAWADRSFYNSPLHF	TRBD1	TRBV30	many	TRBJ1-6
TGTGCCAGTAGTCCTCTACAGGGGATTCACCTCTTT	CASSPLQGIHLF	TRBD1	TRBV19	-	TRBJ1-1
TGTGCCAGCAGCCAAGGAACGGGACAGGGATTCACCGGGGAGCTGTTTTTT	CASSQGTGQGFTGELFF	TRBD1	TRBV3-1/TRBV3-2	-	TRBJ2-2
TGCGCCAGCAGCCAAGGGACAGGGTCCAATCAGCCCCAGCATTTT	CASSQGTGSNQPQHF	TRBD1	TRBV4-3	once	TRBJ1-5
TGTGCCAGCAGTTACTCGGACAGTGTCACAGATACGCAGTATTTT	CASSYSDSVTDTQYF	-	TRBV6-2/TRBV6-3	-	TRBJ2-3
TGCAGCGTTGAGGTGGGGGGGACTTCTAGCACAGATACGCAGTATTTT	CSVEVGGTSSTDTQYF	TRBD2	TRBV29-1	once	TRBJ2-3
TGTGCCAGCAGCTTGAGTAGCGGGGGGTCGACAGATACGCAGTATTTT	CASSLSSGGSTDTQYF	TRBD2	TRBV7-2	-	TRBJ2-3
TGTGCCTGGAGTGTACTTCGTCAGGGGGGAAATTCACCCCTCCACTTT	CAWSVLRQGGNSPLHF	TRBD1	TRBV30	-	TRBJ1-6
TGTGCCAGTAGTATCCGGTGGGGAAGGGAGAACCAGCCCCAGCATTTT	CASSIRWGRENQPQHF	-	TRBV19	-	TRBJ1-5
TGTGCCACCCCAGATCGAAACGGAAACACCATATATTTT	CATPDRNGNTIYF	-	TRBV6-5	-	TRBJ1-3
TGTGCCAGCAGAGCGGGAGCTGCCGAGACCCAGTACTTC	CASRAGAAETQYF	TRBD2	TRBV2	-	TRBJ2-5
TGTGCCAGCAGCTTAGTCGGACAGAAAGCTTTCTTT	CASSLVGQKAFF	-	TRBV11-2	-	TRBJ1-1
TGTGCCAGCTTCCCCCCCCCAGGCAACGCGAACACCGGGGAGCTGTTTTTT	CASFPPPGNANTGELFF	-	TRBV28	-	TRBJ2-2
TGTGCCATCAGTGACCCGGACAGAATCTACGAGCAGTACTTC	CAISDPDRIYEQYF	-	TRBV10-3	-	TRBJ2-7
TGTGCCAGCAGTTACCCCAGGACAGGGGACCTCCACTCCTACAATGAGCAGTTCTTC	CASSYPRTGDLHSYNEQFF	TRBD1	TRBV6-2/TRBV6-3	-	TRBJ2-1
TGTGCCAGCAGTCCCGACAGCCCCTACGAGCAGTACTTC	CASSPDSPYEQYF	-	TRBV6-2/TRBV6-3	-	TRBJ2-7
TGTGCCAGCAGCCGGCCCCACAGGGGCTCCTACAATGAGCAGTTCTTC	CASSRPHRGSYNEQFF	TRBD1	TRBV3-1/TRBV3-2	-	TRBJ2-1
TGTGCCAGCAGCCCAGGACAGGGTTTTAACGGCTACACCTTC	CASSPGQGFNGYTF	TRBD1	TRBV5-4	-	TRBJ1-2
TGCGCCAGCAGCTTAAGACAGGGGGAAAAACTGTTTTTT	CASSLRQGEKLFF	TRBD1	TRBV5-1	-	TRBJ1-4
TGTGCCACGGGGGGATGGGACGCAGATACGCAGTATTTT	CATGGWDADTQYF	TRBD2	TRBV6-5	-	TRBJ2-3
TGTGCCGCGGGGGCTACCCAAGAGACCCAGTACTTC	CAAGATQETQYF	-	TRBV6-5	-	TRBJ2-5
TGTGCCAGCACTACTGGAACAGGGGGGACAGATACGCAGTATTTT	CASTTGTGGTDTQYF	TRBD1	TRBV5-4	-	TRBJ2-3
TGCGCCAGCAGCTTGGATCGTTTTAGTGGCTACACCTTC	CASSLDRFSGYTF	-	TRBV5-1	-	TRBJ1-2
TGTGCCTGGAGTGCCCTAGCCATGGGTGAAGCTTTCTTT	CAWSALAMGEAFF	-	TRBV30	-	TRBJ1-1
TGTGCCAGCTCACCACCGGGAGACACTGAAGCTTTCTTT	CASSPPGDTEAFF	-	TRBV18	-	TRBJ1-1
TGTGCCAGCAGCGCCGGGACTAGCGGGGGCGTGGCGGCCGGGGAGCTGTTTTTT	CASSAGTSGGVAAGELFF	TRBD2	TRBV9	-	TRBJ2-2
TGTGCCAGCAGCCAAGGCGGGGTAGCGGGGGATAGAGGGGAGCAGTACTTC	CASSQGGVAGDRGEQYF	TRBD2	TRBV4-2	-	TRBJ2-7
TGTGCCAGCAGCTTATCTTGGGTGACAGACCTCTATGGCTACACCTTC	CASSLSWVTDLYGYTF	-	TRBV7-2	-	TRBJ1-2
TGTGCCAGTACCATAGAATGGGGAGGTCAGCCCCAGCATTTT	CASTIEWGGQPQHF	-	TRBV19	-	TRBJ1-5
TGTGCCAGCAGCGCCAGAGATACGGGACTGGGCCGAGGAACCTACAATGAGCAGTTCTTC	CASSARDTGLGRGTYNEQFF	-	TRBV7-3	-	TRBJ2-1
TGTGCCAGCAGACCCCAGAGGGCAGGAGGCGAAAAACTGTTTTTT	CASRPQRAGGEKLFF	-	TRBV28	-	TRBJ1-4
TGCGCCAGCAGTCCGACAGGGGGCGGCAATCAGCCCCAGCATTTT	CASSPTGGGNQPQHF	TRBD1	TRBV5-1	-	TRBJ1-5
TGTGCCAGTCATCGACAGCGGGGGGTCAATAATTCACCCCTCCACTTT	CASHRQRGVNNSPLHF	-	TRBV6-6	few	TRBJ1-6
TGTGCCATCAGTGAGCCGAGTAGGGGACAAGGGGGAAATGGCTACACCTTC	CAISEPSRGQGGNGYTF	-	TRBV10-3	-	TRBJ1-2
TGCAGTGCTAGTGGGGGGCCTCAAGAGACCCAGTACTTC	CSASGGPQETQYF	-	TRBV20-1	once	TRBJ2-5